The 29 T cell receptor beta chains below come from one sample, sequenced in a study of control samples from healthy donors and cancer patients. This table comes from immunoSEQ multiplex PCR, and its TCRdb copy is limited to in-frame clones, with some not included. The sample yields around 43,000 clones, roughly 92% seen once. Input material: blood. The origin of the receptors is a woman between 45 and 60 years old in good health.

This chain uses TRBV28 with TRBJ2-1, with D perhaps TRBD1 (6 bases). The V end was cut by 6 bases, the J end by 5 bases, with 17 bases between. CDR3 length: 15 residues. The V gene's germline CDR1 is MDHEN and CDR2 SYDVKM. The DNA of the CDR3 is TGTGCCAGCAGCCCGGACAGACCTCTTCACAATGAGCAGTTCTTC. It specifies CASSPDRPLHNEQFF.

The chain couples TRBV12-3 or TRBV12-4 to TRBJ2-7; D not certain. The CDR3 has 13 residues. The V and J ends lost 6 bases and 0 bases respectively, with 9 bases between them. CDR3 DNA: TGTGCCAGCAGCCGTGAGAGCTCCTACGAGCAGTACTTC. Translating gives CASSRESSYEQYF.

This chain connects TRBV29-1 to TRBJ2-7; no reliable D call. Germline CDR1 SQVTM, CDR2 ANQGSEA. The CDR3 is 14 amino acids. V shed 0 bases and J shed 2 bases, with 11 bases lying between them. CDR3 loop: CSVEDPEATYEQYF. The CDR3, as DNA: TGCAGCGTTGAAGATCCTGAGGCTACCTACGAGCAGTACTTC.

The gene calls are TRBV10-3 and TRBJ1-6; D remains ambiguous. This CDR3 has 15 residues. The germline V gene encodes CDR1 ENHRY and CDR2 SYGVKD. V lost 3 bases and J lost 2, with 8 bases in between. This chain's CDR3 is CAISEREPYNSPLHF. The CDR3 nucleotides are TGTGCCATCAGTGAAAGGGAACCCTATAATTCACCCCTCCACTTT.

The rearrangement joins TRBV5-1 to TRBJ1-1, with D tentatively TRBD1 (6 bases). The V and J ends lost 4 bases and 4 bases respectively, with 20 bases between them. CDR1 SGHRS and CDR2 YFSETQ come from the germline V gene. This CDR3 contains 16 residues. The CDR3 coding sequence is TGCGCCAGCAGCCCCGCCCCCGGGGTGACAGGCACTGAAGCTTTCTTT. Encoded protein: CASSPAPGVTGTEAFF.

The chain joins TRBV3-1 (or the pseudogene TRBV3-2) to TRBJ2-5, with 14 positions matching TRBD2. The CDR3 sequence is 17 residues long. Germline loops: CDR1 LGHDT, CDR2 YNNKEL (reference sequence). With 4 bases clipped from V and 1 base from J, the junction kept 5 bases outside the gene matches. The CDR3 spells CASSPSGLAGGQETQYF. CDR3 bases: TGTGCCAGCAGCCCTTCCGGACTAGCGGGGGGCCAAGAGACCCAGTACTTC.

This chain's CDR3 is CASSSFLGQGTANEKLFF. The CDR3 DNA is TGTGCCAGCAGCTCCTTTCTGGGACAGGGCACTGCTAATGAAAAACTGTTTTTT. The J gene is TRBJ1-4, the V gene TRBV7-2, with TRBD1 identical over 9 bases. The CDR3 contains 18 residues. V was clipped by 4 bases and J by 3 bases; unmatched bases: 12. Germline loops: CDR1 SGHTA, CDR2 FQGNSA.

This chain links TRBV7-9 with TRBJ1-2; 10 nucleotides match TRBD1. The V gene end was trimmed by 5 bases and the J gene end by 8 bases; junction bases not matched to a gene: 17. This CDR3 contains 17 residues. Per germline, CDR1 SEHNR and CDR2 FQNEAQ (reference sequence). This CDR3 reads CASSPAPTGTGALGYTF. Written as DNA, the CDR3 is TGTGCCAGCAGCCCAGCCCCCACCGGGACAGGGGCGTTAGGCTACACCTTC. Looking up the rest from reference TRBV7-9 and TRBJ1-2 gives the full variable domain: DTGVSQNPRHKITKRGQNVTFRCDPISEHNRLYWYRQTLGQGPEFLTYFQNEAQLEKSRLLSDRFSAERPKGSFSTLEIQRTEQGDSAMYLCASSPAPTGTGALGYTFGSGTRLTVV.

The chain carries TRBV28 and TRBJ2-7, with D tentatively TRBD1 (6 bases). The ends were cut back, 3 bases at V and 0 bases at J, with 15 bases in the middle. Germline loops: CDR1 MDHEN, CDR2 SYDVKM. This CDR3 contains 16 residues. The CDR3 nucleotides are TGTGCCAGCAGTTTCAAAAGGGGGTCACCCTCCTACGAGCAGTACTTC. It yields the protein CASSFKRGSPSYEQYF. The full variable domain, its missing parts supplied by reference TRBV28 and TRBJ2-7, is DVKVTQSSRYLVKRTGEKVFLECVQDMDHENMFWYRQDPGLGLRLIYFSYDVKMKEKGDIPEGYSVSREKKERFSLILESASTNQTSMYLCASSFKRGSPSYEQYFGPGTRLTVT.

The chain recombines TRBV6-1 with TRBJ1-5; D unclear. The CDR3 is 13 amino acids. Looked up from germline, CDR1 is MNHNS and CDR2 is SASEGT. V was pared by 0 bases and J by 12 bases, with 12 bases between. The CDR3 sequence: CASSEAPGEGQHF. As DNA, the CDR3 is TGTGCCAGCAGTGAAGCCCCCGGGGAGGGCCAGCATTTT.

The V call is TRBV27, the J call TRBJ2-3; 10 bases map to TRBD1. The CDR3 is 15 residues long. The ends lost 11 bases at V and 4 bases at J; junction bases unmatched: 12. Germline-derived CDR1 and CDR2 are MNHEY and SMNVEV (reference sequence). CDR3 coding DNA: TGTGCCGTCTCTCGACAGGGGGCGGGGGCAGATACGCAGTATTTT. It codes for CAVSRQGAGADTQYF.

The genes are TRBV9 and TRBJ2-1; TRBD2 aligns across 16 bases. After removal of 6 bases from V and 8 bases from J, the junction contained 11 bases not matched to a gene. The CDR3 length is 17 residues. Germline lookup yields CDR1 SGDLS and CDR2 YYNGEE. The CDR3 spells CASTPSGLAGGRDEQFF. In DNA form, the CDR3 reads TGTGCCAGCACCCCATCGGGACTAGCGGGGGGGCGTGATGAGCAGTTCTTC.

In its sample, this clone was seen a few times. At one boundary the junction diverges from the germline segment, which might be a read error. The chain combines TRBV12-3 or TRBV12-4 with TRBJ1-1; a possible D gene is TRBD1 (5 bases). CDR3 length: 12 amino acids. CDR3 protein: CASRLGAGGAFF. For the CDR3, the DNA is TGTGCCAGCAGATTAGGGGCCGGGGGAGCTTTCTTT.

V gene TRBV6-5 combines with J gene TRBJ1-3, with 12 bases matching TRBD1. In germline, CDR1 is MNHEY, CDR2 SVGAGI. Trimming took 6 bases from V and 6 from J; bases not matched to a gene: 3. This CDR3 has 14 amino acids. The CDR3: CASRPGQGANTIYF. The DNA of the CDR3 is TGTGCCAGCAGACCGGGACAGGGGGCAAACACCATATATTTT.

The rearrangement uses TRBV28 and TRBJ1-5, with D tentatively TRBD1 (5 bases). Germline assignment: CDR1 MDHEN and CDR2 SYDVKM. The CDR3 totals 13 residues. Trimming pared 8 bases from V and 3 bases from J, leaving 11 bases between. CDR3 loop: CASSGGNNQPQHF. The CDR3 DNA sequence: TGTGCCAGCTCCGGGGGGAACAATCAGCCCCAGCATTTT.

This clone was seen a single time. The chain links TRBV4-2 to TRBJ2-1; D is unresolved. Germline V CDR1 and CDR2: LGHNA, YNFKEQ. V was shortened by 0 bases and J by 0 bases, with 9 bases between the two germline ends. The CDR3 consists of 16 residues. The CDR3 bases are TGTGCCAGCAGCCAAGATATAACAGACTCCTACAATGAGCAGTTCTTC. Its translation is CASSQDITDSYNEQFF.

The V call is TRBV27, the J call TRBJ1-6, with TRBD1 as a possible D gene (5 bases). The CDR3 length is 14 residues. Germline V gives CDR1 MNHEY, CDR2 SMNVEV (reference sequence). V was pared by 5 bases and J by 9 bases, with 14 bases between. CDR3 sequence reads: CASSPGTGFSPLHF. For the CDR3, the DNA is TGTGCCAGCAGTCCCGGGACGGGGTTTTCACCCCTCCACTTT.

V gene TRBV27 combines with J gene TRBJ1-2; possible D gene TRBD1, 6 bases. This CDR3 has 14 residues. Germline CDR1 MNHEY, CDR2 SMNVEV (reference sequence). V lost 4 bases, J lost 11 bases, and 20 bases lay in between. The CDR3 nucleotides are TGTGCCAGCAGTTCGTACACAGGGAGCGGGAATTACACCTTC. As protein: CASSSYTGSGNYTF.

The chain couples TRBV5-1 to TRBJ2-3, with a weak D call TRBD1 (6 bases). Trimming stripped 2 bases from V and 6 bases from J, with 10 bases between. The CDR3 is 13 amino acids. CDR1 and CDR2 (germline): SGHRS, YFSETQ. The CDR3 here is CASSFEGVDTQYF. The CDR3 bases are TGCGCCAGCAGCTTCGAGGGGGTGGATACGCAGTATTTT.

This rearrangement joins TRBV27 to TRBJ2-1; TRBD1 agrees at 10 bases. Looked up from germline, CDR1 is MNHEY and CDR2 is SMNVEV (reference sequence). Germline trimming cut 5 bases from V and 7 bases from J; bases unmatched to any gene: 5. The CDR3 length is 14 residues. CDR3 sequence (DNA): TGTGCCAGCAGTCACGACAGGGGGCTGAATGAGCAGTTCTTC. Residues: CASSHDRGLNEQFF.

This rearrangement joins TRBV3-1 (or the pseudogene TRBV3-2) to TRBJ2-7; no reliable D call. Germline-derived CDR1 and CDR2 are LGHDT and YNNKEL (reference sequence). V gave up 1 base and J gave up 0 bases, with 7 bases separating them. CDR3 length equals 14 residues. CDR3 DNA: TGTGCCAGCAGCCAAGTGGTCCGCTCCTACGAGCAGTACTTC. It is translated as CASSQVVRSYEQYF.

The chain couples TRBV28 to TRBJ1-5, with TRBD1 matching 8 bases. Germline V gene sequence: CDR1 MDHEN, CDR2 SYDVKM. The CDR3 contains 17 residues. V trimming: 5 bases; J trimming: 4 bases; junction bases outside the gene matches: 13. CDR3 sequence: CASSEDREIYPNQPQHF. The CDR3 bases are TGTGCCAGCAGTGAGGACAGGGAAATTTACCCTAATCAGCCCCAGCATTTT.

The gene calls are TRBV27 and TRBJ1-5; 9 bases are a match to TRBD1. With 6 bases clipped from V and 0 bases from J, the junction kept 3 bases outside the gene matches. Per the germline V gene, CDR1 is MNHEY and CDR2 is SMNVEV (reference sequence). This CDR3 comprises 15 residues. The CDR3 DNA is TGTGCCAGCAGAATACAGGGGGCTAGCAATCAGCCCCAGCATTTT. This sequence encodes CASRIQGASNQPQHF.

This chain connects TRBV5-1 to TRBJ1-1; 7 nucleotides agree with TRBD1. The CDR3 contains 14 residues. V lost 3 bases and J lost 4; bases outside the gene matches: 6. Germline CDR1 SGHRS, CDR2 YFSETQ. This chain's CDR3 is CASSSQTGFTEAFF. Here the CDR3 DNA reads TGCGCCAGCAGCTCGCAGACAGGGTTCACTGAAGCTTTCTTT.

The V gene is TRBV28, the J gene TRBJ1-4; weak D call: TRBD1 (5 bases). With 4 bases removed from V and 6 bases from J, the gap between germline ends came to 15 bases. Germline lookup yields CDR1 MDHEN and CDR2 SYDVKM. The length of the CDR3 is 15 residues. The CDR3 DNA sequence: TGTGCCAGCAGTTCCCTACATAGAGGGGATGAAAAACTGTTTTTT. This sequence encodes CASSSLHRGDEKLFF.

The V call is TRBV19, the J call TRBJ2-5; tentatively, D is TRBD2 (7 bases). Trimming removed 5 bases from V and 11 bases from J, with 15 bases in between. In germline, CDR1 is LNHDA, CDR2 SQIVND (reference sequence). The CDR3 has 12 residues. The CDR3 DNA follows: TGTGCCAGTAGTGGGGGGGGGCCGACGCAGTACTTC. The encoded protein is CASSGGGPTQYF.

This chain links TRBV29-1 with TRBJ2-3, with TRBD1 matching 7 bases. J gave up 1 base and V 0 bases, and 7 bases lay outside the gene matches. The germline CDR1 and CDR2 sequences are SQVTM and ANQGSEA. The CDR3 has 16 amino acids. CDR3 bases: TGCAGCGTTGAAGACCCTTGGACAGGAGGCACAGATACGCAGTATTTT. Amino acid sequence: CSVEDPWTGGTDTQYF.

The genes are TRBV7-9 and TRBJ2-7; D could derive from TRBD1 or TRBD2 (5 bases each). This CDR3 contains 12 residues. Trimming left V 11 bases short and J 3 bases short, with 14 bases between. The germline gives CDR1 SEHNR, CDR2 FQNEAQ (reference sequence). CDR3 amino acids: CAGTRGNYEQYF. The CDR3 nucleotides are TGTGCCGGCACGAGGGGAAACTACGAGCAGTACTTC.

The chain's CDR3 is CASTETGNNSPLHF. The CDR3 DNA reads as TGTGCCAGCACGGAGACAGGGAATAATTCACCCCTCCACTTT. This chain uses TRBV28 with TRBJ1-6; 7 nucleotides match TRBD1. The germline V gene has CDR1 MDHEN and CDR2 SYDVKM. The CDR3 is 14 residues long. V dropped 7 bases and J dropped 5; count of bases not matched to a gene: 5. The variable domain in full, completed from reference TRBV28 and TRBJ1-6, reads DVKVTQSSRYLVKRTGEKVFLECVQDMDHENMFWYRQDPGLGLRLIYFSYDVKMKEKGDIPEGYSVSREKKERFSLILESASTNQTSMYLCASTETGNNSPLHFGNGTRLTVT.